This T cell receptor (beta chain) was sequenced for a study of cytomegalovirus exposure and HLA in healthy donors. Data came from immunoSEQ multiplex PCR; TCRdb stores just in-frame clones and leaves some out. The data show about 280,000 clones, more than 75% seen once. With regard to this clone: Antigen unknown.

Study results and limitations: Altogether, 164 TCR beta chains were recorded as cytomegalovirus-associated.

The CDR3 runs to 14 residues. V was clipped by 3 bases and J by 1 base, with 9 bases between them. CDR1 and CDR2 from the germline V gene are LNHDA and SQIVND (reference sequence). The sequence was collected from a woman aged 18-29 years in good health and CMV-seronegative. The chain combines TRBV19 with TRBJ1-1, with D uncertain. The sample comprised PBMCs. The CDR3 sequence: CASSIMRGNTEAFF. For the CDR3, the DNA is TGTGCCAGTAGTATCATGAGAGGGAACACTGAAGCTTTCTTT.